This T cell receptor (beta chain) originates from a study of CD8+ T cells in alopecia areata. Overall study: For the treated group, dosing was oral tofacitinib at 5 to 10 mg twice daily. For treated patients, severity scores reflected the percentage of scalp area affected.

V was pared by 4 bases and J by 1 base, with 17 bases between. In germline, CDR1 is SGHDN, CDR2 FVKESK. The CDR3 sequence is 18 residues long. Study-level findings and limits: Many expanded lesional clones stayed in scalp and blood while on tofacitinib.

Isolated RNA was reverse transcribed into cDNA used as the sequencing template. Generated by immunoSEQ multiplex PCR, the TCRdb table keeps only in-frame clones and is missing some. The table records roughly 180,000 clones, 50% to 60% of them present only once. Treatment described: oral pan-JAK inhibitor, 5-10 mg twice daily. Peripheral blood and lesional scalp punch biopsies were taken from alopecia areata patients. With respect to this clone: Antigen specificity is unknown.

The chain recombines TRBV14 with TRBJ2-6, with D possibly TRBD2 on 7 matching bases. This receptor was taken from a human donor with alopecia areata. Source: CD4+ T cells sorted from blood, taken at week 4, from a patient treated with tofacitinib. The CDR3 region is CASSPRWGGPSGANVLTF. DNA of the CDR3: TGTGCCAGCAGCCCCCGATGGGGGGGCCCATCTGGGGCCAACGTCCTGACTTTC.